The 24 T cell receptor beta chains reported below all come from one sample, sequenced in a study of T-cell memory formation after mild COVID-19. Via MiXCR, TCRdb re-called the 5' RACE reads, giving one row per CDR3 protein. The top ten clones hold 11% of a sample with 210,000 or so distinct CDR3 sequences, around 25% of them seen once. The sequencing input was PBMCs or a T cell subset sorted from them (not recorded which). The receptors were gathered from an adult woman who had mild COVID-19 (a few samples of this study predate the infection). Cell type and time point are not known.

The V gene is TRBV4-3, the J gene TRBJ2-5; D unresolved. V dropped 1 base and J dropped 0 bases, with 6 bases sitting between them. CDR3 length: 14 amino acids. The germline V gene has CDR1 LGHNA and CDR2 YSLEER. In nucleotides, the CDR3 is TGCGCCAGCAGCCAAGCTGCATACCAAGAGACCCAGTACTTC. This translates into CASSQAAYQETQYF.

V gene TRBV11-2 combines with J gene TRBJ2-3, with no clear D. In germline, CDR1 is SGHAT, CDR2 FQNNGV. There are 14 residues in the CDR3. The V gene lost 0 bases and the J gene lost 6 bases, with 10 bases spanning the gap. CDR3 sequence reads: CASSLDHSGDTQYF. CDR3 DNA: TGTGCCAGCAGCTTAGATCATAGTGGGGATACGCAGTATTTT.

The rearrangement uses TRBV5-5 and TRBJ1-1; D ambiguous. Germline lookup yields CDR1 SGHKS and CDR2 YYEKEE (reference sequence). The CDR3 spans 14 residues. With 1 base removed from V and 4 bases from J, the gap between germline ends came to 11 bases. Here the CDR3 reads CASSLIQRVTEAFF. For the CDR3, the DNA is TGTGCCAGCAGCTTGATACAGAGGGTCACTGAAGCTTTCTTT.

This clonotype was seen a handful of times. The CDR3 region is CSAQRGTYGYTF. In DNA form, the CDR3 reads TGCAGTGCCCAGAGGGGGACCTATGGCTACACCTTC. This sequence joins TRBV20-1 and TRBJ1-2; maybe TRBD1 (6 bases). This CDR3 comprises 12 residues. Trimming removed 6 bases at V and 4 bases at J, with 12 bases between. CDR1 and CDR2 from the germline V gene are DFQATT and SNEGSKA (reference sequence).

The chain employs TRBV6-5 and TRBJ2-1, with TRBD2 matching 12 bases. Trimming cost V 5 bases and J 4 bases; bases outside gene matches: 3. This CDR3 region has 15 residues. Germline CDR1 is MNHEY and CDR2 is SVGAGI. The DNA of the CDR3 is TGTGCCAGCAGTGCGACTAGCGGGGGATACAATGAGCAGTTCTTC. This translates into CASSATSGGYNEQFF.

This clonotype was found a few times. CDR3 region: CSARGLGSSNEQFF. The CDR3 bases are TGCAGTGCTAGAGGCCTCGGGAGCAGCAATGAGCAGTTCTTC. V usage is TRBV20-1 and J usage is TRBJ2-1, with a weak D call TRBD2 (6 bases). CDR3 length: 14 amino acids. Trimming removed 1 base from V and 6 bases from J, with 13 bases in between. CDR1 is DFQATT, CDR2 SNEGSKA, per germline (reference sequence).

CDR3 sequence: CASSLTLLSGAPFSTDTQYF. The DNA of the CDR3 is TGCGCCAGCAGCTTAACCCTACTGAGCGGGGCGCCCTTTAGCACAGATACGCAGTATTTT. The gene calls are TRBV4-1 and TRBJ2-3, with 7 bases aligning to TRBD2. The CDR3 has 20 residues. The germline CDR1 and CDR2 sequences are MGHRA and YSYEKL. Trimming took 5 bases from V and 0 from J; bases not matched to a gene: 20.

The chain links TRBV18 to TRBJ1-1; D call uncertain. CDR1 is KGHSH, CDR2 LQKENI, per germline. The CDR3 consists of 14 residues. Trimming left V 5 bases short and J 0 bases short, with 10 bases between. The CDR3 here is CASSGIVMNTEAFF. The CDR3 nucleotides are TGTGCCAGCTCAGGGATTGTCATGAACACTGAAGCTTTCTTT.

The CDR3 DNA reads as TGCGCCAGCAGCGTATATCCTACTGACAGGGGATCCTTCTACACCTTC. Translation gives CASSVYPTDRGSFYTF. The chain combines TRBV5-1 with TRBJ1-2, with 8 nucleotides matching TRBD1. With V trimmed by 4 bases and J by 10 bases, 18 bases remained unmatched. This CDR3 contains 16 residues. CDR1 SGHRS and CDR2 YFSETQ come from the germline V gene.

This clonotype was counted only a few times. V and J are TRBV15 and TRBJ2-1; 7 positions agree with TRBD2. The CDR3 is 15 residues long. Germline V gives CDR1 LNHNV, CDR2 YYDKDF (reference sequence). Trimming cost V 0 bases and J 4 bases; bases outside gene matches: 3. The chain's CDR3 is CATSREGTTYNEQFF. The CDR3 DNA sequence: TGTGCCACCAGCAGAGAGGGGACTACGTACAATGAGCAGTTCTTC. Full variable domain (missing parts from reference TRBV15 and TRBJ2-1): DAMVIQNPRYQVTQFGKPVTLSCSQTLNHNVMYWYQQKSSQAPKLLFHYYDKDFNNEADTPDNFQSRRPNTSFCFLDIRSPGLGDTAMYLCATSREGTTYNEQFFGPGTRLTVL.

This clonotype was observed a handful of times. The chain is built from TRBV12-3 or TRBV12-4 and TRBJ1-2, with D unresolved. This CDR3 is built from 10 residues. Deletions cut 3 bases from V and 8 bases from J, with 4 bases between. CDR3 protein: CASSLYGYTF. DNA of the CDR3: TGTGCCAGCAGTTTGTACGGCTACACCTTC.

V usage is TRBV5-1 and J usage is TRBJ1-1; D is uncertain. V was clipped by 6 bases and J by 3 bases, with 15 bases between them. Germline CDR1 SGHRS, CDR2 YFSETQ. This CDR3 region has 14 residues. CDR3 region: CASTPFGGDTEAFF. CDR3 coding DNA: TGCGCCAGCACTCCTTTCGGCGGGGACACTGAAGCTTTCTTT. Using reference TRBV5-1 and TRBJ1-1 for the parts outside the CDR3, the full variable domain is KAGVTQTPRYLIKTRGQQVTLSCSPISGHRSVSWYQQTPGQGLQFLFEYFSETQRNKGNFPGRFSGRQFSNSRSEMNVSTLELGDSALYLCASTPFGGDTEAFFGQGTRLTVV.

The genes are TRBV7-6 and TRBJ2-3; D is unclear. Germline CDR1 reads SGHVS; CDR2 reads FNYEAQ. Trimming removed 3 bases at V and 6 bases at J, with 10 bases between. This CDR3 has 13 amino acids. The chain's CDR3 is CASSLAHGDTQYF. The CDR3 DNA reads TGTGCCAGCAGCTTGGCTCATGGGGATACGCAGTATTTT.

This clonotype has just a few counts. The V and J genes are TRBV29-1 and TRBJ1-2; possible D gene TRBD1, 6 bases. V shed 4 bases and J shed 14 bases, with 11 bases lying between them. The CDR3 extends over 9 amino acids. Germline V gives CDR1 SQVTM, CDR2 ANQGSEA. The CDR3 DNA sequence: TGCAGCGTTGGGGAGGGACAAACCTTC. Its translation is CSVGEGQTF. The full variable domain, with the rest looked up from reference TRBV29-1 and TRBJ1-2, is SAVISQKPSRDICQRGTSLTIQCQVDSQVTMMFWYRQQPGQSLTLIATANQGSEATYESGFVIDKFPISRPNLTFSTLTVSNMSPEDSSIYLCSVGEGQTFGSGTRLTVV.

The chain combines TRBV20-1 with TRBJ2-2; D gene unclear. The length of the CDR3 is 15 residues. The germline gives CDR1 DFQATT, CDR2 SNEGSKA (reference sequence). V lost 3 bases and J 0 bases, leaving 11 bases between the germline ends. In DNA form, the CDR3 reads TGCAGTGCTAGTCCTCCCCCACCGAACACCGGGGAGCTGTTTTTT. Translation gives CSASPPPPNTGELFF.

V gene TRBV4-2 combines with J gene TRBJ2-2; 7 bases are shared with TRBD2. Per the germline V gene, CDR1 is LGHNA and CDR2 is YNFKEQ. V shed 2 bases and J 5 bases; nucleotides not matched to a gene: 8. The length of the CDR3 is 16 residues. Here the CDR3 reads CASSQIGGSRTGELFF. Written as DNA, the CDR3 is TGTGCCAGCAGCCAAATCGGGGGGAGTCGGACCGGGGAGCTGTTTTTT.

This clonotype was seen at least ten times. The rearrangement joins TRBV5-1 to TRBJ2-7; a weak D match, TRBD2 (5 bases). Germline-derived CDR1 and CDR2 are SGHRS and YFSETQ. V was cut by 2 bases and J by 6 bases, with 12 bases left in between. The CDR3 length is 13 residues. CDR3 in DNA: TGCGCCAGCAGCTTCCCCGAGGGAATCGAGCAGTACTTC. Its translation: CASSFPEGIEQYF.

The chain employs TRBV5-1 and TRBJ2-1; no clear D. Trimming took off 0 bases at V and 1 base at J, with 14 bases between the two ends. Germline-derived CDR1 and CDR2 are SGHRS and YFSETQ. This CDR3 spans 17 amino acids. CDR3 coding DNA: TGCGCCAGCAGCTTGGAATTGGGGTCTCCTTCCTACAATGAGCAGTTCTTC. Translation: CASSLELGSPSYNEQFF.

DNA of the CDR3: TGTGCCAGCAGCTTACTCAAGTACAATGAGCAGTTCTTC. This gives the protein CASSLLKYNEQFF. This chain links TRBV11-3 with TRBJ2-1; D is undetermined. The length of the CDR3 is 13 residues. V shed 2 bases and J shed 4 bases, with 6 bases lying between them. Germline CDR1 and CDR2: SGHNT and YENEEA.

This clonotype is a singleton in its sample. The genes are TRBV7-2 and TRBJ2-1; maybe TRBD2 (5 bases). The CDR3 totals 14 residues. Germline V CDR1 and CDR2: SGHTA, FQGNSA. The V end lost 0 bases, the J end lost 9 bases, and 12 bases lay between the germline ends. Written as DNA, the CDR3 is TGTGCCAGCAGCTTAGCCGTACGACGGGGTGAGCAGTTCTTC. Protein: CASSLAVRRGEQFF.

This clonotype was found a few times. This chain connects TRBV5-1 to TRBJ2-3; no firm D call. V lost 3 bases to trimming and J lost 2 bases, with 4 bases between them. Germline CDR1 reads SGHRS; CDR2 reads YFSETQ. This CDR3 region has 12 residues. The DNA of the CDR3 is TGCGCCAGCAGCTCGGCCACAGATACGCAGTATTTT. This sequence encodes CASSSATDTQYF.

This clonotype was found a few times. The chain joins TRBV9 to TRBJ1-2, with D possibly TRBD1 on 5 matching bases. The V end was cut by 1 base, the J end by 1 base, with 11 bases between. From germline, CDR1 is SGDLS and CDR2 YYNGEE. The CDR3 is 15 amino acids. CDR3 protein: CASSVLGELNYGYTF. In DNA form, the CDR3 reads TGTGCCAGCAGCGTATTGGGGGAACTTAACTATGGCTACACCTTC.

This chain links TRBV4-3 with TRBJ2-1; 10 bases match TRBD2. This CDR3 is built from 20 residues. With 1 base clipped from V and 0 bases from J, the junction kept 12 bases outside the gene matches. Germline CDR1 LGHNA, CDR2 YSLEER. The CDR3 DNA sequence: TGCGCCAGCAGCCAAGCCCTCGCGACTAGCGGGCCTTACTCCTACAATGAGCAGTTCTTC. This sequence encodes CASSQALATSGPYSYNEQFF.

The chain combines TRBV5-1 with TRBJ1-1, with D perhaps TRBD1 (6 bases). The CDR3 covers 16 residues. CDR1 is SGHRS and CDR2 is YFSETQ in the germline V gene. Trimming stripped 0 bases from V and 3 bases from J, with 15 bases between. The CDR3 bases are TGCGCCAGCAGCTTGGCAGGGGCTGGTGTGTACACTGAAGCTTTCTTT. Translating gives CASSLAGAGVYTEAFF.